This is a list of T cell receptor beta chains from one sample in a study of cytomegalovirus exposure and HLA in healthy donors. This table comes from immunoSEQ multiplex PCR, and its TCRdb copy is limited to in-frame clones, with some not included. The data hold more than 130,000 clones, with approximately 86% observed a single time. The sample comprised PBMCs. All receptors come from a woman younger than 30 in good health and CMV-seropositive. CDR3s leave out the opening cysteine and the closing phenylalanine or tryptophan. The order of the fields is V gene, J gene, D gene, CDR3 protein. D genes are given only for firm matches.

v_gene: TRBV6-1; j_gene: TRBJ2-1; d_gene: NA; CDR3aa: ASSEFPGLQF
v_gene: TRBV27; j_gene: TRBJ2-5; d_gene: TRBD2; CDR3aa: ASTFAPGTRKQETQY
v_gene: TRBV27; j_gene: TRBJ1-2; d_gene: NA; CDR3aa: ASSRGKGYT
v_gene: TRBV5-1; j_gene: TRBJ2-3; d_gene: TRBD2; CDR3aa: ASSPRLAGGGGTQY
v_gene: TRBV9; j_gene: TRBJ2-5; d_gene: TRBD1; CDR3aa: ASSPGQSQETQY
v_gene: TRBV7-2; j_gene: TRBJ2-1; d_gene: TRBD1; CDR3aa: ASSLSGGTYNEQF
v_gene: TRBV7-6; j_gene: TRBJ1-4; d_gene: TRBD1; CDR3aa: ASSFRTGLGNEKLF
v_gene: TRBV5-1; j_gene: TRBJ2-3; d_gene: TRBD1; CDR3aa: ASSLEGQASSTDTQY
v_gene: TRBV6-5; j_gene: TRBJ2-7; d_gene: NA; CDR3aa: ASSSTRRNYEQY
v_gene: TRBV10-1; j_gene: TRBJ2-2; d_gene: TRBD1; CDR3aa: ASSGGTVANTGELF
v_gene: TRBV11-2; j_gene: TRBJ1-6; d_gene: NA; CDR3aa: ASRSLYNSPLH
v_gene: TRBV12-2; j_gene: TRBJ2-7; d_gene: NA; CDR3aa: ASRPETIPGQETYEQY
v_gene: TRBV6-4; j_gene: TRBJ1-2; d_gene: NA; CDR3aa: ASSEELTNYGYT
v_gene: TRBV5-1; j_gene: TRBJ1-1; d_gene: NA; CDR3aa: ASSLPGENTEAF
v_gene: TRBV7-9; j_gene: TRBJ1-2; d_gene: NA; CDR3aa: ASSSGIQGFNYGYT
v_gene: TRBV9; j_gene: TRBJ2-2; d_gene: TRBD2; CDR3aa: ASSVDPSGMGTGELF
v_gene: TRBV18; j_gene: TRBJ2-7; d_gene: TRBD2; CDR3aa: ASSPMLAGDEQY
v_gene: TRBV18; j_gene: TRBJ1-1; d_gene: NA; CDR3aa: ASSPLGRAEAF
v_gene: TRBV6-6; j_gene: TRBJ2-7; d_gene: TRBD1; CDR3aa: ASRQLGTGYGYEQY
v_gene: TRBV7-2; j_gene: TRBJ1-4; d_gene: TRBD1; CDR3aa: ASSLIGTGAEKLF
v_gene: TRBV27; j_gene: TRBJ2-3; d_gene: NA; CDR3aa: ASSLSVGGTQY
v_gene: TRBV15; j_gene: TRBJ2-7; d_gene: NA; CDR3aa: ATSRESGLYQY
v_gene: TRBV2; j_gene: TRBJ2-5; d_gene: TRBD2; CDR3aa: ASSGRDYRQETQY
v_gene: TRBV7-2; j_gene: TRBJ1-2; d_gene: NA; CDR3aa: ASSLRGGANYGYT
v_gene: TRBV6-1; j_gene: TRBJ2-2; d_gene: NA; CDR3aa: ASTARGYDTGELF
v_gene: TRBV27; j_gene: TRBJ1-1; d_gene: NA; CDR3aa: ASSFDSTMNTEAF
v_gene: TRBV7-8; j_gene: TRBJ1-1; d_gene: NA; CDR3aa: ASSLGQGLTEAF
v_gene: TRBV4-3; j_gene: TRBJ1-2; d_gene: TRBD1; CDR3aa: ASSQDTGGYGYT
v_gene: TRBV4-1; j_gene: TRBJ1-4; d_gene: NA; CDR3aa: ASTNVGGNREKLF